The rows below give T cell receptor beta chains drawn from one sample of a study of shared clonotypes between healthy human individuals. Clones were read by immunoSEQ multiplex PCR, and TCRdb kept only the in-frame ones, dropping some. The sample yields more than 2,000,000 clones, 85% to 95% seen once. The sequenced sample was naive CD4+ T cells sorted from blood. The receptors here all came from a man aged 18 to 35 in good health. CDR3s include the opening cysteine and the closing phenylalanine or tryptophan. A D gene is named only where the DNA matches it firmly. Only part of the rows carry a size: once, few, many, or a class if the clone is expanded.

CASSRLLAAPGDTQYF	TGCGCCAGCAGCCGACTACTAGCGGCTCCGGGGGATACGCAGTATTTT	TRBD2	-	TRBJ2-3	TRBV4-3
CASSQDGQGPNYGYTF	TGCGCCAGCAGCCAAGACGGTCAGGGACCTAACTATGGCTACACCTTC	-	-	TRBJ1-2	TRBV4-1
CAKQGANTGELFF	TGTGCCAAACAGGGGGCAAACACCGGGGAGCTGTTTTTT	TRBD1	-	TRBJ2-2	TRBV30
CASSEDINNEQFF	TGCGCCAGCAGTGAGGACATAAACAATGAGCAGTTCTTC	-	-	TRBJ2-1	TRBV10-1
CASSLDSYSNQPQHF	TGTGCCAGCAGTCTCGACAGTTATAGCAATCAGCCCCAGCATTTT	-	-	TRBJ1-5	TRBV2
CAIKGGRDEKLFF	TGTGCCATCAAGGGAGGACGGGACGAAAAACTGTTTTTT	-	once	TRBJ1-4	TRBV10-3
CASSLVASLLGGFF	TGTGCCAGCAGCTTAGTCGCCAGTCTTCTGGGGGGGTTCTTC	-	-	TRBJ2-1	TRBV7-8
CAWSVGASQPQHF	TGTGCCTGGAGTGTAGGGGCAAGTCAGCCCCAGCATTTT	-	-	TRBJ1-5	TRBV30
CASSPGSNYGYTF	TGTGCCAGCAGCCCCGGGTCAAACTATGGCTACACCTTC	-	-	TRBJ1-2	TRBV9
CAWTGQVYNSPLHF	TGTGCCTGGACGGGGCAGGTCTATAATTCACCCCTCCACTTT	-	-	TRBJ1-6	TRBV30
CASSEAGVYNSPLHF	TGTGCCAGCAGTGAGGCAGGGGTCTATAATTCACCCCTCCACTTT	-	-	TRBJ1-6	TRBV2
CASRPRTGTTAYNEQFF	TGTGCCAGCAGACCCCGGACAGGGACCACGGCCTACAATGAGCAGTTCTTC	TRBD1	-	TRBJ2-1	TRBV11-1
CASRARGLTEAFF	TGTGCCAGCAGGGCCAGGGGGCTCACTGAAGCTTTCTTT	TRBD1	-	TRBJ1-1	TRBV28
CASSSTGGVPNEQYF	TGTGCCAGCAGTTCTACAGGGGGCGTGCCCAACGAGCAGTACTTC	TRBD1	-	TRBJ2-7	TRBV28
CASSENSGNTQETQYF	TGTGCCAGCAGCGAAAATAGCGGGAATACCCAAGAGACCCAGTACTTC	TRBD2	-	TRBJ2-5	TRBV9
CAISQDGGNQPQHF	TGTGCCATCAGCCAAGACGGAGGGAATCAGCCCCAGCATTTT	-	-	TRBJ1-5	TRBV10-3
CASSLSWTGNTGELFF	TGTGCCAGCAGCTTGTCATGGACGGGGAACACCGGGGAGCTGTTTTTT	-	once	TRBJ2-2	TRBV5-6
CASSAQGSYEQYF	TGTGCCAGCAGCGCACAGGGGTCCTACGAGCAGTACTTC	TRBD1	-	TRBJ2-7	TRBV9
CASSPRITDTQYF	TGTGCCAGCTCACCACGGATTACCGATACGCAGTATTTT	-	-	TRBJ2-3	TRBV18
CASSLLGRNTEAFF	TGTGCCAGCAGTTTATTGGGCCGGAACACTGAAGCTTTCTTT	-	few	TRBJ1-1	TRBV27
CASSLGPLNSPLHF	TGTGCCAGCAGCTTGGGACCGTTGAATTCACCCCTCCACTTT	-	once	TRBJ1-6	TRBV5-6
CASGTGGASNQPQHF	TGTGCCTCCGGGACAGGGGGCGCAAGCAATCAGCCCCAGCATTTT	TRBD1	-	TRBJ1-5	TRBV30
CASSLASSGGETQYF	TGCGCCAGCAGCTTGGCCAGTTCGGGGGGAGAGACCCAGTACTTC	TRBD2	-	TRBJ2-5	TRBV5-1
CASSIWGAGPYNEQFF	TGTGCCAGTAGTATTTGGGGGGCCGGGCCATACAATGAGCAGTTCTTC	-	once	TRBJ2-1	TRBV19
CASSLGQGTNEKLFF	TGTGCCAGCAGCTTGGGGCAGGGCACTAATGAAAAACTGTTTTTT	-	-	TRBJ1-4	TRBV5-4
CASGRTGPTEAFF	TGTGCTAGTGGTCGGACAGGGCCGACTGAAGCTTTCTTT	TRBD1	-	TRBJ1-1	TRBV12-5
CASSRGSPDEQYF	TGTGCCAGCAGCCGCGGGAGTCCCGACGAGCAGTACTTC	TRBD2	-	TRBJ2-7	TRBV11-1
CATLWGPGEQYF	TGTGCCACGCTTTGGGGGCCGGGGGAGCAGTACTTC	-	-	TRBJ2-7	TRBV28
CASSPTGQGEAFF	TGTGCCAGCAGCCCAACAGGGCAGGGGGAAGCTTTCTTT	-	-	TRBJ1-1	TRBV6-1
CASSIGGAGANVLTF	TGTGCCAGCTCTATAGGGGGGGCTGGGGCCAACGTCCTGACTTTC	-	once	TRBJ2-6	TRBV6-5
CASSVGGSKETQYF	TGCGCCAGCAGTGTCGGGGGGTCGAAAGAGACCCAGTACTTC	TRBD2	-	TRBJ2-5	TRBV10-1
CASSPGQGTSTDTQYF	TGCGCCAGCAGCCCCGGACAGGGCACCTCCACAGATACGCAGTATTTT	TRBD1	-	TRBJ2-3	TRBV5-1
CASSPGQWVEETQYF	TGTGCCAGCAGTCCGGGACAGTGGGTCGAAGAGACCCAGTACTTC	TRBD1	-	TRBJ2-5	TRBV28
CASGPLPGQGPNTEAFF	TGTGCCAGCGGACCCCTACCGGGACAGGGGCCTAACACTGAAGCTTTCTTT	TRBD1	-	TRBJ1-1	TRBV28
CASSSTGTGLGSPLHF	TGTGCCAGCAGCTCTACCGGGACAGGGTTGGGTTCACCCCTCCACTTT	TRBD1	-	TRBJ1-6	TRBV7-2
CASSLTGQGENTEAFF	TGTGCCAGCAGTTTAACGGGACAGGGGGAGAACACTGAAGCTTTCTTT	TRBD1	-	TRBJ1-1	TRBV7-9
CASSWEGTDTQYF	TGCGCCAGCAGCTGGGAGGGGACAGATACGCAGTATTTT	TRBD2	-	TRBJ2-3	TRBV5-1
CASSVGGGAETQYF	TGTGCCAGCAGCGTAGGCGGGGGGGCCGAGACCCAGTACTTC	TRBD2	-	TRBJ2-5	TRBV9
CASSPAIGQGGYYGYTF	TGTGCCAGCAGCCCCGCCATCGGACAGGGGGGTTACTATGGCTACACCTTC	TRBD1	-	TRBJ1-2	TRBV5-5
CASDNRGLDYGYTF	TGTGCCAGCGATAACAGGGGTCTAGACTATGGCTACACCTTC	TRBD1	-	TRBJ1-2	TRBV11-2
CATSRDPGQPQMEAFF	TGTGCCACCAGCAGAGATCCGGGACAACCCCAAATGGAGGCTTTCTTT	-	once	TRBJ1-1	TRBV15
CASSPSAVEADTQYF	TGTGCCAGCTCACCATCAGCCGTTGAGGCAGATACGCAGTATTTT	-	-	TRBJ2-3	TRBV18
CASFDRDSYEQYF	TGTGCCAGCTTCGACAGGGACTCCTACGAGCAGTACTTC	TRBD1	-	TRBJ2-7	TRBV6-1
CASSAGTSGRSEQFF	TGTGCCAGCAGTGCCGGGACTAGCGGGAGATCTGAGCAGTTCTTC	TRBD2	-	TRBJ2-1	TRBV6-4
CASSPVSGSYNEQFF	TGTGCCAGCAGCCCAGTTAGCGGGAGCTACAATGAGCAGTTCTTC	TRBD2	-	TRBJ2-1	TRBV7-6
CASSVVSTAGANVLTF	TGTGCCAGCAGCGTAGTCTCAACTGCTGGGGCCAACGTCCTGACTTTC	-	-	TRBJ2-6	TRBV9
CASSQGGPGDTQYF	TGCGCCAGCAGCCAAGGAGGGCCAGGAGATACGCAGTATTTT	-	-	TRBJ2-3	TRBV4-1
CASSESTGWYEQYF	TGTGCCAGCAGTGAATCGACAGGGTGGTACGAGCAGTACTTC	TRBD1	-	TRBJ2-7	TRBV6-1
CASSQDNAGATYEQYF	TGCGCCAGCAGCCAAGATAACGCGGGAGCGACCTACGAGCAGTACTTC	TRBD2	-	TRBJ2-7	TRBV4-3
CASSVGILETQYF	TGTGCCAGCAGCGTAGGCATTTTAGAGACCCAGTACTTC	-	-	TRBJ2-5	TRBV9
CASSAGTVLNSPLHF	TGTGCCAGCAGCGCAGGGACCGTCCTTAATTCACCCCTCCACTTT	-	-	TRBJ1-6	TRBV9
CASSVEAPTYDTQYF	TGTGCCAGCAGCGTAGAGGCCCCAACATACGATACGCAGTATTTT	-	-	TRBJ2-3	TRBV9
CASSPNRVEGYTF	TGTGCCAGCTCACCTAACAGGGTAGAAGGCTACACCTTC	-	once	TRBJ1-2	TRBV18
CASSFPGRAIYEQYF	TGTGCCAGCAGTTTCCCCGGGAGGGCGATCTACGAGCAGTACTTC	TRBD2	-	TRBJ2-7	TRBV6-5
CAWRMTGPGDTQYF	TGTGCCTGGAGGATGACAGGGCCTGGGGATACGCAGTATTTT	TRBD1	-	TRBJ2-3	TRBV30